These 6 T cell receptor beta chains share one sample of origin, sequenced in a study of T cells in Graves' hyperthyroidism and ophthalmopathy. RNA transcripts were the template for amplifying TCR beta CDR3 regions. First-round RT-PCR targeting the TCR CDR3 was performed with the HTBI primer set. In TCRdb, the multiplex PCR reads were re-called with MiXCR into one record per CDR3 protein. The sample lists some 620,000 distinct CDR3 sequences, around 15% occurring once. The sequenced sample consisted of blood. Every receptor here comes from a woman in her 30s with Graves' hyperthyroidism.

At least ten counts were recorded for this clonotype. The V and J genes are TRBV12-5 and TRBJ2-3, with TRBD2 matching over 7 bases. This CDR3 is 14 amino acids long. After removal of 7 bases from V and 4 bases from J, the junction contained 8 bases not matched to a gene. Looked up from germline, CDR1 is LGHNT and CDR2 is FRNRAP. The CDR3 sequence: CASAPWEGADTQYF. The CDR3 DNA is TGTGCTAGTGCCCCATGGGAGGGCGCAGATACGCAGTATTTT. Full variable domain (missing parts from reference TRBV12-5 and TRBJ2-3): DARVTQTPRHKVTEMGQEVTMRCQPILGHNTVFWYRQTMMQGLELLAYFRNRAPLDDSGMPKDRFSAEMPDATLATLKIQPSEPRDSAVYFCASAPWEGADTQYFGPGTRLTVL.

This clonotype showed up many times. This chain links TRBV28 with TRBJ2-3; 8 bases are a match to TRBD2. V shed 5 bases and J 5 bases; nucleotides not matched to a gene: 3. The CDR3 has 13 residues. The germline CDR1 and CDR2 sequences are MDHEN and SYDVKM. This CDR3 is CASSLLAGDTQYF. The CDR3 nucleotides are TGTGCCAGCAGTCTGCTAGCGGGAGATACGCAGTATTTT.

This clonotype was seen at least ten times. The rearrangement uses TRBV2 and TRBJ2-1, with D unresolved. CDR1 and CDR2 from the germline V gene are SNHLY and FYNNEI. The ends were cut back, 3 bases at V and 8 bases at J, with 5 bases in the middle. The length of the CDR3 is 11 residues. DNA for the CDR3: TGTGCCAGCAGTGAGGTGGATGAGCAGTTCTTC. Protein: CASSEVDEQFF.

The J gene is TRBJ1-3, the V gene TRBV20-1; D call uncertain. Germline V gene lookup returns CDR1 DFQATT and CDR2 SNEGSKA (reference sequence). The CDR3 consists of 17 residues. The V end lost 6 bases, the J end lost 0 bases, and 21 bases lay between the germline ends. In DNA, the CDR3 is TGCAGTGCCGAACATGTCAGCGGACCTTTCTCTGGAAACACCATATATTTT. Amino acids: CSAEHVSGPFSGNTIYF.

This sequence joins TRBV19 and TRBJ2-1; D is unclear. CDR1 and CDR2 (germline): LNHDA, SQIVND (reference sequence). Trimming stripped 6 bases from V and 8 bases from J, with 17 bases between. The CDR3 extends over 14 amino acids. CDR3 bases: TGTGCCAGTAGCCATGGGGTCTCTTACGATGAGCAGTTCTTC. This codes for CASSHGVSYDEQFF.

This clonotype was picked up a small number of times. The rearrangement links TRBV12-3 or TRBV12-4 to TRBJ2-4; TRBD2 matches 13 bases. The J segment lost 6 bases and the V segment lost 7 bases, leaving 6 bases of the junction unmatched. The CDR3 spans 15 residues. The CDR3 spells CASNPGTSGTNIQYF. CDR3 nucleotide sequence: TGTGCCAGCAATCCCGGGACTAGCGGGACAAACATTCAGTACTTC.